This paragraph reports one T cell receptor (beta chain). CDR1 and CDR2 from the germline V gene are KGHSH and LQKENI. V shed 3 bases and J shed 1 base, with 9 bases lying between them. The CDR3 runs 14 residues. This sample was included in a study of shared T cell receptors in the human thymus. Sequenced by immunoSEQ multiplex PCR; TCRdb stores in-frame clones only, minus some. The repertoire holds hundreds of thousands of clones, with approximately 89% as singletons. This sample also belongs to another study, concerning human thymus T cells. That report notes: Donors were healthy Finnish babies undergoing corrective operations for congenital heart defects. Corrective cardiac operations yielded the resected thymus tissue.

The sequenced sample was thymocytes. The rearrangement uses TRBV18 and TRBJ2-5; TRBD2 is a possible D gene (6 bases). This sequence was found in a boy under three years old with a congenital heart defect. The CDR3: CASSPRGPQETQYF. The DNA of the CDR3 is TGTGCCAGCTCACCGCGGGGCCCCCAAGAGACCCAGTACTTC.